This entry lists 28 T cell receptor beta chains sequenced from one sample in a study of cytomegalovirus exposure and HLA in healthy donors. This PCR relied on a set of 60 Vbeta primers and 13 Jbeta primers. Assay used: immunoSEQ multiplex PCR; TCRdb lists only in-frame clones, some missing. The table has 150,000 or so clones, 77% seen once. The specimen sequenced was PBMCs. The receptors stem from a male donor in good health and CMV-seronegative.

The chain carries TRBV7-2 and TRBJ1-6; 8 bases agree with TRBD1. This CDR3 comprises 14 residues. Germline CDR1 SGHTA, CDR2 FQGNSA. After removal of 3 bases from V and 10 bases from J, the junction contained 5 bases not matched to a gene. Here the CDR3 DNA reads TGTGCCAGCAGCTTTGGGCAGGGGGCCTCACCCCTCCACTTT. Translation gives CASSFGQGASPLHF. The full variable domain, in which reference TRBV7-2 and TRBJ1-6 provide the parts outside the CDR3, is GAGVSQSPSNKVTEKGKDVELRCDPISGHTALYWYRQSLGQGLEFLIYFQGNSAPDKSGLPSDRFSAERTGGSVSTLTIQRTQQEDSAVYLCASSFGQGASPLHFGNGTRLTVT.

The rearrangement links TRBV27 to TRBJ2-1, with 9 positions matching TRBD2. Germline CDR1 and CDR2: MNHEY and SMNVEV (reference sequence). After removal of 5 bases from V and 7 bases from J, the junction contained 9 bases not matched to a gene. The CDR3 has 15 amino acids. CDR3 in amino acids: CASSDSGSVRNEQFF. For the CDR3, the DNA is TGTGCCAGCAGTGATAGCGGGAGTGTTAGGAATGAGCAGTTCTTC.

This rearrangement joins TRBV5-1 to TRBJ2-1; TRBD2 agrees at 7 bases. CDR1 and CDR2 (germline): SGHRS, YFSETQ. V gave up 4 bases and J gave up 7 bases; unmatched junction bases: 11. The CDR3 has 15 residues. The CDR3 region is CASSRTAGVRNEQFF. DNA for the CDR3: TGCGCCAGCAGCAGAACCGCGGGAGTTAGAAATGAGCAGTTCTTC.

The rearrangement links TRBV21-1 to TRBJ2-2; no check of the table's D call, TRBD2, against the DNA was made. TRBV21-1 is a listed pseudogene. CDR3 length: 14 amino acids. The CDR3 DNA sequence: TGTGCCAGCACCAGCGGGGTGAACACCGGGGAGCTGTTTTTT. Encoded protein: CASTSGVNTGELFF.

The chain uses TRBV28 and TRBJ1-2; 7 bases line up with TRBD1. J lost 4 bases, V lost 5 bases, and 10 bases had no gene match. This CDR3 spans 15 amino acids. Germline V gene sequence: CDR1 MDHEN, CDR2 SYDVKM. The CDR3, as DNA: TGTGCCAGCAGTGCAGGGGGACTTTGGGTCTATGGCTACACCTTC. Amino acids: CASSAGGLWVYGYTF.

V and J are TRBV7-2 and TRBJ2-1, with 7 bases that match TRBD1. The germline CDR1 and CDR2 sequences are SGHTA and FQGNSA. The CDR3 is 15 amino acids. The ends lost 5 bases at V and 0 bases at J; junction bases unmatched: 4. CDR3 in amino acids: CASSQDRSSYNEQFF. The CDR3 DNA reads TGTGCCAGCAGCCAGGACAGGTCCTCCTACAATGAGCAGTTCTTC.

The genes are TRBV4-2 and TRBJ2-1, with 9 positions matching TRBD2. Germline V lookup: CDR1 LGHNA, CDR2 YNFKEQ. Unmatched junction bases numbered 8, after V lost 1 base and J lost 10 bases. The CDR3 contains 15 residues. Written as DNA, the CDR3 is TGTGCCAGCAGCCAAGCGTTAGCGGGGGCCAGGGAGCAGTTCTTC. As protein: CASSQALAGAREQFF.

The chain employs TRBV7-8 and TRBJ1-2; possibly TRBD1 for D (6 bases). This CDR3 is 16 amino acids long. Germline assignment: CDR1 SGHVS and CDR2 FQNEAQ. The V end lost 4 bases, the J end lost 5 bases, and 20 bases lay between the germline ends. The CDR3 spells CASSSNGQSTGYGYTF. CDR3 nucleotide sequence: TGTGCCAGCAGCTCCAACGGACAGTCCACGGGGTATGGCTACACCTTC.

This chain's CDR3 is CASSRGDANQPQHF. The CDR3 DNA follows: TGTGCCAGCAGCCGCGGGGACGCCAATCAGCCCCAGCATTTT. V and J are TRBV5-8 and TRBJ1-5; D may be TRBD1 (5 bases). CDR1 SGHTS and CDR2 YDEGEE come from the germline V gene. The CDR3 has 14 amino acids. V dropped 4 bases and J dropped 3 bases, with 11 bases sitting between them. Together with reference TRBV5-8 and TRBJ1-5, the CDR3 gives the full variable domain: EAGVTQSPTHLIKTRGQQATLRCSPISGHTSVYWYQQALGLGLQFLLWYDEGEERNRGNFPPRFSGRQFPNYSSELNVNALELEDSALYLCASSRGDANQPQHFGDGTRLSIL.

With respect to this clone: The junction and the germline gene differ at one end; a read error may be behind it. The V and J genes are TRBV4-1 and TRBJ1-4, with D uncertain. Looked up from germline, CDR1 is MGHRA and CDR2 is YSYEKL. This CDR3 region has 12 residues. The CDR3 loop is CASSQDRRFRVF. The CDR3 coding sequence is TGCGCCAGCAGCCAAGATCGGCGGTTCCGAGTTTTT.

The chain carries TRBV5-1 and TRBJ2-3; the D is unclear. The V end was cut by 2 bases, the J end by 5 bases, with 9 bases between. The germline V gene has CDR1 SGHRS and CDR2 YFSETQ. This CDR3 comprises 13 residues. CDR3 nucleotide sequence: TGCGCCAGCAGCTTACCTACCGAAGATACGCAGTATTTT. It codes for CASSLPTEDTQYF.

This chain links TRBV6-4 with TRBJ2-1; TRBD2 matches 7 bases. CDR1 and CDR2 from the germline V gene are MRHNA and SNTAGT. The ends lost 1 base at V and 10 bases at J; junction bases unmatched: 10. This CDR3 spans 15 amino acids. For the CDR3, the DNA is TGTGCCAGCAGTGACTTTGGCGTGGGGAGGGGCGAGCAGTTCTTC. Its translation: CASSDFGVGRGEQFF.

The chain combines TRBV5-1 with TRBJ2-2; the match to TRBD2 covers 7 bases. The CDR3 runs to 15 residues. J gave up 2 bases and V 4 bases, and 5 bases lay outside the gene matches. CDR1 is SGHRS and CDR2 is YFSETQ in the germline V gene. Here the CDR3 DNA reads TGCGCCAGCAGCCCCGGGGGGACCAACACCGGGGAGCTGTTTTTT. Protein sequence: CASSPGGTNTGELFF.

CDR3: CASSLYQRGGETQYF. The DNA of the CDR3 is TGTGCCAGCAGTTTATATCAGCGGGGTGGTGAGACCCAGTACTTC. The gene calls are TRBV27 and TRBJ2-5, with TRBD2 matching over 7 bases. J gave up 5 bases and V 1 base, and 7 bases lay outside the gene matches. Per germline, CDR1 MNHEY and CDR2 SMNVEV (reference sequence). CDR3 length: 15 amino acids.

The sample holds one count of this clone. This rearrangement joins TRBV7-3 to TRBJ1-1; 7 bases match TRBD1. The length of the CDR3 is 14 residues. Germline values: CDR1 SGHTA, CDR2 FQGTGA. V was clipped by 3 bases and J by 6 bases; unmatched bases: 7. The CDR3 loop is CASSFRDRPSEAFF. In DNA, the CDR3 is TGTGCCAGCAGCTTCCGGGACAGACCGTCTGAAGCTTTCTTT. The variable domain in full, completed from reference TRBV7-3 and TRBJ1-1, reads GAGVSQTPSNKVTEKGKYVELRCDPISGHTALYWYRQSLGQGPEFLIYFQGTGAADDSGLPNDRFFAVRPEGSVSTLKIQRTERGDSAVYLCASSFRDRPSEAFFGQGTRLTVV.

The chain combines TRBV27 with TRBJ2-1, with TRBD2 identical over 9 bases. J was trimmed by 4 bases and V by 6 bases; bases with no gene match: 10. The CDR3 extends over 16 amino acids. CDR1 and CDR2 (germline): MNHEY, SMNVEV (reference sequence). The CDR3 region has the DNA TGTGCCAGCAGCCTTCCCGGGACTAGCCTATACAATGAGCAGTTCTTC. This codes for CASSLPGTSLYNEQFF.

This clone is a singleton in its sample. CDR3 nucleotide sequence: TGTGCCAGCAGCTTGTCGCTAGCGGGGGGCTCATACAATGAGCAGTTCTTC. Protein sequence: CASSLSLAGGSYNEQFF. The chain has TRBV5-4 and TRBJ2-1; 11 nucleotides match TRBD2. The trim removed 1 base at V and 4 bases at J, leaving 7 bases unmatched. Germline CDR1 SGHNT, CDR2 YYREEE (reference sequence). This CDR3 is 17 amino acids long.

The chain has TRBV7-2 and TRBJ2-7; TRBD1 might be the D (6 bases). V was cut by 5 bases and J by 3 bases, with 17 bases left in between. Per germline, CDR1 SGHTA and CDR2 FQGNSA. This CDR3 has 15 residues. CDR3 loop: CASSTYPGTNYEQYF. CDR3 DNA: TGTGCCAGCAGCACATACCCCGGGACAAACTACGAGCAGTACTTC.

The chain combines TRBV5-6 with TRBJ2-7; perhaps TRBD1 as D (6 bases). Germline V gene sequence: CDR1 SGHDT, CDR2 YYEEEE. This CDR3 contains 15 residues. The V gene lost 2 bases and the J gene lost 0 bases, with 12 bases spanning the gap. The CDR3 sequence: CASSLYRDSSYEQYF. The CDR3 DNA sequence: TGTGCCAGCAGCTTATACAGGGATAGCTCCTACGAGCAGTACTTC. Complete variable domain (other parts from reference TRBV5-6 and TRBJ2-7): DAGVTQSPTHLIKTRGQQVTLRCSPKSGHDTVSWYQQALGQGPQFIFQYYEEEERQRGNFPDRFSGHQFPNYSSELNVNALLLGDSALYLCASSLYRDSSYEQYFGPGTRLTVT.

The chain carries TRBV7-3 and TRBJ1-2; possible D gene TRBD1, 6 bases. Trimming pared 5 bases from V and 1 base from J, leaving 14 bases between. CDR1 and CDR2 (germline): SGHTA, FQGTGA. The CDR3 length is 15 residues. DNA of the CDR3: TGTGCCAGCAGCCCTACGGACAGTCTTAACTATGGCTACACCTTC. Its translation: CASSPTDSLNYGYTF.

This clone was seen a handful of times. The rearrangement joins TRBV4-1 to TRBJ2-5, with D tentatively TRBD1 (5 bases). This CDR3 has 12 residues. Between the trimmed V and J ends, which lost 2 bases and 7 bases, there was a span of 8 bases. CDR1 is MGHRA, CDR2 YSYEKL, per germline. CDR3 nucleotide sequence: TGCGCCAGCAGCCAAACTCAGGGGACCCAGTACTTC. This translates into CASSQTQGTQYF.

The V gene is TRBV18, the J gene TRBJ2-7; 7 bases are a match to TRBD1. The germline V gene encodes CDR1 KGHSH and CDR2 LQKENI. Losses at the gene ends were 3 bases for V and 3 bases for J; bases not matched to a gene: 8. This CDR3 comprises 15 residues. The CDR3 region is CASSPLDRVVYEQYF. CDR3 nucleotide sequence: TGTGCCAGCTCACCCTTAGACAGGGTTGTCTACGAGCAGTACTTC. Full variable domain (remainder filled in from reference TRBV18 and TRBJ2-7): NAGVMQNPRHLVRRRGQEARLRCSPMKGHSHVYWYRQLPEEGLKFMVYLQKENIIDESGMPKERFSAEFPKEGPSILRIQQVVRGDSAAYFCASSPLDRVVYEQYFGPGTRLTVT.

The table lists this clone with a few counts. The V and J genes are TRBV5-1 and TRBJ2-1; 7 bases match TRBD1. This CDR3 is built from 14 residues. Germline loops: CDR1 SGHRS, CDR2 YFSETQ. Trimming cost V 3 bases and J 4 bases; bases outside gene matches: 4. The CDR3 nucleotides read TGCGCCAGCAGCTCCGGACAGGAATACAATGAGCAGTTCTTC. It is translated as CASSSGQEYNEQFF.

The rearrangement joins TRBV11-2 to TRBJ2-1, with D tentatively TRBD1 (6 bases). Germline V CDR1 and CDR2: SGHAT, FQNNGV. Deletions cut 4 bases from V and 3 bases from J, with 13 bases between. The CDR3 loop spans 15 amino acids. Here the CDR3 DNA reads TGTGCCAGCAGCTCGAAGGGGGTTTACTACAATGAGCAGTTCTTC. This gives the protein CASSSKGVYYNEQFF.

The DNA of the CDR3 is TGTGCCATCAGTGAGTCGAAGGGGGCAGGTCAGCCCCAGCATTTT. This sequence encodes CAISESKGAGQPQHF. The V and J genes are TRBV10-3 and TRBJ1-5, with 7 bases matching TRBD1. The CDR3 runs to 15 residues. The V gene end was trimmed by 0 bases and the J gene end by 6 bases; junction bases not matched to a gene: 5. CDR1 ENHRY and CDR2 SYGVKD come from the germline V gene.

This clone showed up just a few times. This chain connects TRBV6-5 to TRBJ1-1, with D maybe TRBD1 (5 bases). V was cut by 7 bases and J by 5 bases, with 20 bases left in between. CDR3 size: 15 residues. Germline CDR1 reads MNHEY; CDR2 reads SVGAGI. CDR3 in amino acids: CASKGGEGAGTEAFF. The CDR3 coding sequence is TGTGCCAGCAAAGGAGGGGAGGGCGCAGGAACTGAAGCTTTCTTT.

This rearrangement joins TRBV9 to TRBJ2-3, with 7 nucleotides matching TRBD2. Germline assignment: CDR1 SGDLS and CDR2 YYNGEE. The ends lost 2 bases at V and 0 bases at J; junction bases unmatched: 6. The CDR3 length is 16 residues. CDR3 in amino acids: CASSVGAGSSTDTQYF. CDR3 in DNA: TGTGCCAGCAGCGTCGGAGCGGGGAGTAGCACAGATACGCAGTATTTT.

The chain recombines TRBV7-2 with TRBJ1-5; a weak D match, TRBD1 (6 bases). Germline CDR1 and CDR2: SGHTA and FQGNSA. CDR3 length: 15 residues. V shed 3 bases and J shed 0 bases, with 9 bases lying between them. CDR3 region: CASSLGHLSNQPQHF. CDR3 DNA: TGTGCCAGCAGCTTGGGACATCTTAGCAATCAGCCCCAGCATTTT.